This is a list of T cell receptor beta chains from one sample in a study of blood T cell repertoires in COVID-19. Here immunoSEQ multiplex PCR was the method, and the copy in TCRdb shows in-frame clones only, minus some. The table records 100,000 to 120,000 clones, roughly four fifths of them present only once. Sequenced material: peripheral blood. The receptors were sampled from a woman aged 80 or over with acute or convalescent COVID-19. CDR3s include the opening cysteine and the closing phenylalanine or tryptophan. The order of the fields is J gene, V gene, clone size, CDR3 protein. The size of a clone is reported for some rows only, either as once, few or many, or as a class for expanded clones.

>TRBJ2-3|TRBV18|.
CASSPGLAGVTDTQYF
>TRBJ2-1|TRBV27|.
CASSSIQLRTLSWEQFF
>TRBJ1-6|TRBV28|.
CASSFDQGHGSPLHF
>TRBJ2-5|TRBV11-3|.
CASSLRPGETQYF
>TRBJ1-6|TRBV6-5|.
CASSSFTGIQNSPLHF
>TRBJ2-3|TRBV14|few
CASTKGQHTDTQYF
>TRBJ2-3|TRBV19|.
CASSTHRGGKDTQYF
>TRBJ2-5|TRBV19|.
CASSPTGAVETQYF
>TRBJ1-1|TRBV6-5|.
CASSYVPASTEAFF
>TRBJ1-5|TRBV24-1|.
CATSDSRTGLQHF
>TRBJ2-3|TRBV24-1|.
CATPGTSGSYTQYF
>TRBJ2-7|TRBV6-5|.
CASSYRYEQYF
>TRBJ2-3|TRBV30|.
CAWSVLAGFQYF
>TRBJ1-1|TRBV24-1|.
CATRDRGNTEAFF
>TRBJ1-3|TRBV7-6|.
CASSPSGSYSGNTIYF
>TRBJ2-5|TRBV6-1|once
CASSNLQWETQYF
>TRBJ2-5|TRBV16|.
CASSQSSASGKETQYF
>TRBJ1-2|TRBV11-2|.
CASSSRQGGYTF
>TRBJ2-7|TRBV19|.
CASRLTGDRAEQYF
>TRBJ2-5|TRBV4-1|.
CASSQEVGGTTLETQYF
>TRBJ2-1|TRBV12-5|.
CASGLGTSGYNEQFF
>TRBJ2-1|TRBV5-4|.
CASNINYGNNEQFF
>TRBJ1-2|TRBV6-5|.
CASTDRTGYTF
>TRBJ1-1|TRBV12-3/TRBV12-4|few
CASSPRNTEAFF
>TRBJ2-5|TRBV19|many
CASRRDRSSKTQYF
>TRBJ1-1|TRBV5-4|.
CASSSPTGNTEAFF
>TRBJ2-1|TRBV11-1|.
CASSYGLAGQGEQFF
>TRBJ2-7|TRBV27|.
CASSSHRGEGYEQYF
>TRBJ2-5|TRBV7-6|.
CASRRAGGGGTQYF
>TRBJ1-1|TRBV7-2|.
CASRASREKITEAFF
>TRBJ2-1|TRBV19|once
CATIRTGTYNEQFF
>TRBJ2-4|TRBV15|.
CATSSPTRGRVKNIQYF
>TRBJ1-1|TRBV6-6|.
CASSQFQGVAFF
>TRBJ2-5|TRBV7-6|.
CASSSAGGPGETQYF
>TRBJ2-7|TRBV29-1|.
CSVAYPPYEQYF
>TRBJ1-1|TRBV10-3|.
CAISTTGTPFGAFF
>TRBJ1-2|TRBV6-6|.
CASRTGQGISGYGYTF
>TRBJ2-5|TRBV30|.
CAWSVSRRETQYF
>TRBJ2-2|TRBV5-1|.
CASRTTANANTGELFF
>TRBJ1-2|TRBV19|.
CASSMGDTRLYGYTF
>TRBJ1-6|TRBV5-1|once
CASSLEGERSPLHF
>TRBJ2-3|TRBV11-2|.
CASTWDRGTDTQYF
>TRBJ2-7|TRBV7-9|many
CASSSHLYEQYF
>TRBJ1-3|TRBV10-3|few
CAISATDTIYF
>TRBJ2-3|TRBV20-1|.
CSASTSGTDTQYF
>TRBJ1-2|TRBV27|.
CASSLTGGYYGYTF
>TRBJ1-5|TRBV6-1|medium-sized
CASSEGGKGHQPQHF